The clone carrying this T cell receptor (beta chain) has a handful of counts. Its target is unknown. Germline V gene data show CDR1 as ENHRY and CDR2 as SYGVKD. The germline V and J ends were trimmed by 2 bases and 8 bases, with 10 bases remaining between them. This CDR3 spans 14 amino acids. This sample stems from a study of T-cell memory formation after mild COVID-19. Study details: There were largely donor-specific TCR clusters.

Using constant-segment primers, 5'RACE produced TCR alpha and TCR beta cDNA libraries carrying sample barcodes and UMIs. TCRdb analysed the 5' RACE reads with MiXCR anew, one entry per CDR3 protein. This sample has some 260,000 distinct CDR3 sequences, with approximately 16% found just once. Study-wide points: Contracting CD4+ clones were located mainly in CM and EM, and CD8+ clones in EMRA. Whereas later expanders leaned CD4+, clones contracting day 15 to 85 showed a balanced CD4/CD8 makeup.

This TCR was sampled from a man younger than 35 who had mild COVID-19 (a few samples of this study predate the infection). Cell type and time point are not known. The gene calls are TRBV10-3 and TRBJ1-6; the D gene is possibly TRBD1 (5 bases). The sequencing input was PBMCs or a T cell subset sorted from them (not recorded which). The CDR3 DNA sequence: TGTGCCATCAGTGAGGGCAGGGAAGATTCACCCCTCCACTTT. As protein: CAISEGREDSPLHF.